The entry that follows covers one TCR beta chain sequence. Which antigen it targets is not known. Base quality data are lacking; no much larger clone is found one base away. This specimen comes from a study of Ad26.COV2.S vaccination and SARS-CoV-2 variants (dated by TCRdb to the early 2020s). Regarding the research as a whole: The specificity and breadth of SARS-CoV-2-reactive T cell receptors after Ad26.COV2.S vaccination were assessed by TCRbeta repertoire sequencing. A total of roughly 32 samples were included in the TCR-sequenced set, comprising roughly 19 Ad26.COV2.S vaccine recipients, 5 placebo recipients and 8 SARS-CoV-2 convalescent individuals.

The immunoSEQ Assay was used to sequence TCRbeta CDR3 regions. After extraction, genomic DNA underwent amplification by bias-controlled multiplex PCR, followed by high-throughput sequencing. The authors' analysis ran thus. Collapsing and filtering of sequences were performed to quantify the absolute abundance of each unique TCRbeta CDR3 region. T cell fraction was estimated by normalizing TCRbeta template counts to usable DNA, which was measured by amplifying reference genes present in all nucleated cells. Repertoire TCRs were annotated as SARS-CoV-2-specific by exact matching of V gene, CDR3 amino acid sequence and J gene to a known reactive TCR set. The reference SARS-CoV-2 TCR set came from MIRA and was filtered for enrichment in COVID-19-positive ImmuneCODE repertoires, removing public or cross-reactive TCRs. Based on the MIRA antigens, annotated TCRs were further analysed at the level of specific ORF or position within ORF. Breadth was defined as annotated unique rearrangements over total unique productive rearrangements; depth was the summed frequency of those rearrangements. Two-sided Wilcoxon rank-sum tests were used to compare TCR breadth between groups. TCRdb mirrors the immuneACCESS table, restricted to in-frame sequences. Some clones are absent from its copies; in checked studies, under half trace to an unresolved V gene, and the reason for the others is unknown. D and trimming were read from the DNA, whereas the V and J calls and clone size are those reported in that table. Counted in this sample were about 350,000 clones; 90% to 95% of them appeared once. Around 4.2% of the sample lies in the top ten.

The time point label on this specimen signifies: individuals recovered from natural SARS-CoV-2 infection. Study-wide conclusions, independent of this receptor: Non-spike TCR breadth was comparable between vaccine and placebo recipients, consistent with the vaccine containing only spike. The authors noted that total T cell responses may have been underestimated by the TCR breadth and depth analyses. After vaccination, spike-specific CD8+ and CD4+ T cell responses were reported to show substantial breadth. Higher spike-specific TCR breadth was observed in Ad26.COV2.S recipients than in placebo recipients (P = 0.0014).

The source is a human donor who had recovered from COVID-19. Sequenced material: peripheral blood, taken after recovery from COVID-19.

The CDR3 reads CASRGTVSSYNEQFF. In nucleotides, the sequence is TGTGCCAGCAGGGGGACAGTCTCCTCCTACAATGAGCAGTTCTTC. In this chain, TRBV11-1 is recombined with TRBJ2-1; the central 7 bases match TRBD1. Here V drops 6 bases and J drops 0 bases, and the junction holds 5 bases not matched to any gene. CDR1 is given as SGHAT and CDR2 as FQDESV, both from the germline V gene (reference sequence). CDR3 length: 15 amino acids, cysteine to phenylalanine. Of all the DNA, just the CDR3 is kept, 45 bases in frame from base 1.